Each of the 2 T cell receptor beta chains below was sequenced from the same sample in a study of shared clonotypes between healthy human individuals. Sequenced by immunoSEQ multiplex PCR; TCRdb stores in-frame clones only, minus some. The profile shows 1,400,000 or so clones, just under 99% of them singletons. Sequenced: naive CD4+ T cells sorted from blood. Described subset: CD45RA+ positively selected. The receptors originated from a man aged 25-45 years in good health.

This clone appeared once. The chain couples TRBV30 to TRBJ1-4; D is undetermined. Trimming pared 0 bases from V and 5 bases from J, leaving 7 bases between. Germline CDR1 is GTSNPN and CDR2 is SVGIG (reference sequence). The CDR3 is 13 amino acids. In nucleotides, the CDR3 is TGTGCCTGGAGTGTACATTGGAATGAAAAACTGTTTTTT. This sequence encodes CAWSVHWNEKLFF.

The chain has TRBV5-1 and TRBJ2-7, with 14 bases matching TRBD2. The trim removed 2 bases at V and 0 bases at J, leaving 7 bases unmatched. CDR3 length equals 18 residues. CDR1 and CDR2 (germline): SGHRS, YFSETQ. This chain's CDR3 is CASSFGLAGGVISYEQYF. In DNA, the CDR3 is TGCGCCAGCAGCTTCGGACTAGCGGGAGGTGTTATCTCCTACGAGCAGTACTTC.